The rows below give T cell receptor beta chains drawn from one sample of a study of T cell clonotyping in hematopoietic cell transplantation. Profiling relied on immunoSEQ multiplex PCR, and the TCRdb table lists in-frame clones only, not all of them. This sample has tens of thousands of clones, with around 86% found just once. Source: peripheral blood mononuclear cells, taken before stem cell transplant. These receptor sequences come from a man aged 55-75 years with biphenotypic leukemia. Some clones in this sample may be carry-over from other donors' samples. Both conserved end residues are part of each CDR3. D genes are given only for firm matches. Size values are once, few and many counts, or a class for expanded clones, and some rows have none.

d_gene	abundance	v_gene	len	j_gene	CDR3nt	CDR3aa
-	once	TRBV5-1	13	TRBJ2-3	TGCGCCAGCAGCTTGACAGGGACAGATACGCAGTATTTT	CASSLTGTDTQYF
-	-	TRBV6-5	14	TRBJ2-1	TGTGCCAGCAGCGTTGGGTTGTACTACAATGAGCAGTTCTTC	CASSVGLYYNEQFF
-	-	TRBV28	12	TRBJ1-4	TGTGCCAGCAGAGCGACATCCGAAAAACTGTTTTTT	CASRATSEKLFF
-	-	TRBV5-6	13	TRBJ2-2	TGTGCCAGCAGCTTGGTCAGGGCCGGGGAGCTGTTTTTT	CASSLVRAGELFF
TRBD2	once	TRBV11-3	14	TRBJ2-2	TGTGCCAGCAGTAGCGGGAGTCACACCGGGGAGCTGTTTTTT	CASSSGSHTGELFF
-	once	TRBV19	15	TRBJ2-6	TGTGCCAGTAGTATCTCCCACTCTGGGGCCAACGTCCTGACTTTC	CASSISHSGANVLTF
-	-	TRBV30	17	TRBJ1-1	TGTGCCTGGTCTAGTCCTCGTTATACGGGGGCGTTCCGTGAAGCTTTCTTT	CAWSSPRYTGAFREAFF
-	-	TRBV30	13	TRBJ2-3	TGTGCCTGGAGCTCCGGTGGGCCAGATACGCAGTATTTT	CAWSSGGPDTQYF
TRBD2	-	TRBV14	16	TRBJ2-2	TGTGCCAGCAGCCAACCCCGCCGGGGGGGGCCCGGGGAGCTGTTTTTT	CASSQPRRGGPGELFF
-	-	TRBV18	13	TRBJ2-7	TGTGCCAGCTCCGGGCTGGGTGCCAACGAGCAGTACTTC	CASSGLGANEQYF
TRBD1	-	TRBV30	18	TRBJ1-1	TGTGCCTGGAGTGGATCGCCGGGACAGGGATACATGAACACTGAAGCTTTCTTT	CAWSGSPGQGYMNTEAFF
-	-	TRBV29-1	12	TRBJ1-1	TGCAGCGTTCTCAGGGGAGGAACTGAAGCTTTCTTT	CSVLRGGTEAFF
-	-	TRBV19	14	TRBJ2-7	TGTGCCAGTAGTATAGGGGGATCCTCCTACGAGCAGTACTTC	CASSIGGSSYEQYF
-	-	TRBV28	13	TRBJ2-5	TGTGCCAGCAGGAATGACGGACAAGAGACCCAGTACTTC	CASRNDGQETQYF
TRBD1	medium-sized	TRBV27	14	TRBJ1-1	TGTGCCAGCAGTTTACACAGGGGTAGTGCTGAAGCTTTCTTT	CASSLHRGSAEAFF
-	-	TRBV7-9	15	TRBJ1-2	TGTGCCAGCAGCTTATCCCGAAGGGGAAACTATGGCTACACCTTC	CASSLSRRGNYGYTF
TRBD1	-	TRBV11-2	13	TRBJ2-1	TGTGCCAGCAGCTTAGATCGGACAGGACGAGTTTTCTTC	CASSLDRTGRVFF
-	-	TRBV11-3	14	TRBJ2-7	TGTGCCAGCAGCTTTGGGGATAGCGACTACGAGCAGTACTTC	CASSFGDSDYEQYF
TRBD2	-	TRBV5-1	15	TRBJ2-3	TGCGCCAGCAGGCCCTTTAGCGGGAGCACAGATACGCAGTATTTT	CASRPFSGSTDTQYF
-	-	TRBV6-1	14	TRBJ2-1	TGTGCCAGCACTAACCGCGGGACTCTACATGAGCAGTTCTTC	CASTNRGTLHEQFF
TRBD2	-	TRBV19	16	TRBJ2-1	TGTGCCAGTAGTATTGGAGGCGGGAGCCTCTACAATGAGCAGTTCTTC	CASSIGGGSLYNEQFF
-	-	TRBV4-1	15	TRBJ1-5	TGCGCCAGCAGCCTCGTCGCAGGGGTCCATCAGCCCCAGCATTTT	CASSLVAGVHQPQHF
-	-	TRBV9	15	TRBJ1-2	TGTGCCAGCAGCGTAGAAGGGGGACCTAACTATGGCTACACCTTC	CASSVEGGPNYGYTF
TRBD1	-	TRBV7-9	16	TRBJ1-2	TGTGCCAGCAGCCCCAGGGGGCAGGGGTTGGACTATGGCTACACCTTC	CASSPRGQGLDYGYTF
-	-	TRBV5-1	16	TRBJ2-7	TGCGCCAGCAGCTTGGAGGAACAGGGATGGACCTACGAGCAGTACTTC	CASSLEEQGWTYEQYF
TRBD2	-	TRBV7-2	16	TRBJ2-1	TGTGCCAGCAGTCTAAGACTAGCGAGAGGGCACGATGAGCAGTTCTTC	CASSLRLARGHDEQFF
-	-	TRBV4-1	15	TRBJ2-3	TGCGCCAGCAGCCAAGATCGGACCGTCGCAGATACGCAGTATTTT	CASSQDRTVADTQYF
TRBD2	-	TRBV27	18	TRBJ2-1	TGTGCCAGCAGTTCACGGACTAGCGGGGAGAGCCGTCACAATGAGCAGTTCTTC	CASSSRTSGESRHNEQFF
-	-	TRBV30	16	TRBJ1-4	TGTGCCTGGAGTGTAAATAGGGGAGCAACTAATGAAAAACTGTTTTTT	CAWSVNRGATNEKLFF
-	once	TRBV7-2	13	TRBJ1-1	TGTGCCAGCAGCTCTAGACCGAACACTGAAGCTTTCTTT	CASSSRPNTEAFF
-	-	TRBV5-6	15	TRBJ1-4	TGTGCCAGCAGCCACTCGGGGGAAGGTTGGGAAAAACTGTTTTTT	CASSHSGEGWEKLFF
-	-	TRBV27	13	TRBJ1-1	TGTGCCAGCAGTTTGGGGATAGCAACTGAAGCTTTCTTT	CASSLGIATEAFF
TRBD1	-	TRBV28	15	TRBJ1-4	TGTGCCAGCAGTCCGAACAGGGGGCGGGTGGAAAAACTGTTTTTT	CASSPNRGRVEKLFF
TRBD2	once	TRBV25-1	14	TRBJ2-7	TGTGCCAGCAGTGGACCTAGCGGGAGAGGCCAGCAGTACTTC	CASSGPSGRGQQYF
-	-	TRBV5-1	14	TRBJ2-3	TGCGCCAGCAGCTTGGGTCTAGCAGCAGATACGCAGTATTTT	CASSLGLAADTQYF
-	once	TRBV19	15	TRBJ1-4	TGTGCCAGTAGTGCTGGCGGAGGGGCAGATGAAAAACTGTTTTTT	CASSAGGGADEKLFF
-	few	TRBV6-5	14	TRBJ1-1	TGTGCCAGCAGTTACCGTGAGGTACCGGGGGAAGCTTTCTTT	CASSYREVPGEAFF
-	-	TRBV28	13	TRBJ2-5	TGTGCCAGCAGCAAGCGGTACCAAGAGACCCAGTACTTC	CASSKRYQETQYF
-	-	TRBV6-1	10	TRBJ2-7	TGTGCCAGCAGTGGGTCCGAGCAGTACTTC	CASSGSEQYF
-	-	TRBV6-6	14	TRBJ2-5	TGTGCCAGCAGTTACTCACAAGTGCAAGAGACCCAGTACTTC	CASSYSQVQETQYF
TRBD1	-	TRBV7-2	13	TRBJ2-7	TGTGCCAGCAGCTTTGGACAGGACTACGAGCAGTACTTC	CASSFGQDYEQYF